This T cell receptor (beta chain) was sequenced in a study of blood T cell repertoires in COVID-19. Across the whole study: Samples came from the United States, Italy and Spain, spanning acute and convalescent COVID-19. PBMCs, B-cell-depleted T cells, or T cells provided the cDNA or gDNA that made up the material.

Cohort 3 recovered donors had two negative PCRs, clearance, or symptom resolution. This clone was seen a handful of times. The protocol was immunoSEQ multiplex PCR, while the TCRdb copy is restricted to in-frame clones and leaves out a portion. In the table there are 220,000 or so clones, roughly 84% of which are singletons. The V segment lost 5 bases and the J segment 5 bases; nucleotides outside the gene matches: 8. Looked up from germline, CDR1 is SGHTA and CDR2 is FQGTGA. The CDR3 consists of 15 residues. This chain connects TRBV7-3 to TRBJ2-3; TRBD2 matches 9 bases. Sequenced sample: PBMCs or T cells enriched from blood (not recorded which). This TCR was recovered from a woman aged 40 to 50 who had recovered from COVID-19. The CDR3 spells CASSLSGGPGDTQYF. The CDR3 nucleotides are TGTGCCAGCAGCCTTAGCGGGGGACCTGGAGATACGCAGTATTTT.